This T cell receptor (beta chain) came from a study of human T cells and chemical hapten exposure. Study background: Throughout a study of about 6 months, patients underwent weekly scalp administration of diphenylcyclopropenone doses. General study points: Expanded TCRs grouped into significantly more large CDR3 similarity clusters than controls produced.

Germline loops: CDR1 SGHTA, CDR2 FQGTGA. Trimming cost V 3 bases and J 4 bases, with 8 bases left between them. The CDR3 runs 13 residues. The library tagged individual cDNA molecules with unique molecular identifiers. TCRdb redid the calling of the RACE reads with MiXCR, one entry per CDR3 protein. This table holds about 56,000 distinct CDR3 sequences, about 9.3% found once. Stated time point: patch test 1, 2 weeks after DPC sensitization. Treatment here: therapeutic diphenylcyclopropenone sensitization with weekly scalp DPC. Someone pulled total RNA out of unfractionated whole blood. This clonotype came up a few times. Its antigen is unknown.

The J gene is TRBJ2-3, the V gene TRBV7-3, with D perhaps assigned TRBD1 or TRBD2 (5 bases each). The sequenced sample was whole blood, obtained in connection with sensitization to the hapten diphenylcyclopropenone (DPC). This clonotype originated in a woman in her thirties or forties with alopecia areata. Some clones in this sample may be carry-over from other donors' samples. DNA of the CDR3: TGTGCCAGCAGCTTTGGGACGTCAGATACGCAGTATTTT. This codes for CASSFGTSDTQYF.